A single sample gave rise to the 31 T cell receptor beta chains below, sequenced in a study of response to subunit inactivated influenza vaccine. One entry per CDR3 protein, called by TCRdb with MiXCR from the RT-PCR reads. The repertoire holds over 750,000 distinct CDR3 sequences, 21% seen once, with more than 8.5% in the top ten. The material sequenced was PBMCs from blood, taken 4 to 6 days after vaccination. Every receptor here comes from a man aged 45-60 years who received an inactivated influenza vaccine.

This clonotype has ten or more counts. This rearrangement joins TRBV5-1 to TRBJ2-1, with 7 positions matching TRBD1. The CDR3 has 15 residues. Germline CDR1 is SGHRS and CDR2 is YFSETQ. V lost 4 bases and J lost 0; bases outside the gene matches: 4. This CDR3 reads CASSRGQTSYNEQFF. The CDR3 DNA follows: TGCGCCAGCAGCAGGGGACAGACCTCCTACAATGAGCAGTTCTTC.

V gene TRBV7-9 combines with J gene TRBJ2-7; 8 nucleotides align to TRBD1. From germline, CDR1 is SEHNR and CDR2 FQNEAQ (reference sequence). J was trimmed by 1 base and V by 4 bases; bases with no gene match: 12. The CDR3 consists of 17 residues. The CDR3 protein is CASSSRTTGGVSYEQYF. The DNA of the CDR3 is TGTGCCAGCAGCTCTCGAACTACAGGGGGAGTTTCCTACGAGCAGTACTTC.

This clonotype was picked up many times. This chain's CDR3 is CASSLGQGRGDTQYF. The CDR3 nucleotides read TGCGCCAGCAGCTTGGGCCAGGGGCGAGGGGATACGCAGTATTTT. The chain carries TRBV5-1 and TRBJ2-3; D might be TRBD1 (6 bases). Trimming removed 0 bases from V and 6 bases from J, with 14 bases in between. There are 15 residues in the CDR3. The germline V gene has CDR1 SGHRS and CDR2 YFSETQ.

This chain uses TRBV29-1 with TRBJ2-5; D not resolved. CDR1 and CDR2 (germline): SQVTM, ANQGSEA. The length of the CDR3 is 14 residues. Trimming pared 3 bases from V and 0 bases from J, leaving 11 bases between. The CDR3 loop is CSVESGVYQETQYF. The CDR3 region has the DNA TGCAGCGTTGAGTCAGGAGTGTACCAAGAGACCCAGTACTTC.

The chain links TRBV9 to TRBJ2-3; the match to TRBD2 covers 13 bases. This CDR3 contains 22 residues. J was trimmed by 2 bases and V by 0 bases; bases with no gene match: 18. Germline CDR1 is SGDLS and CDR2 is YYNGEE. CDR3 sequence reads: CASSVDDLIPTSGGVYTDTQYF. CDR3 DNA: TGTGCCAGCAGCGTAGATGATCTGATCCCCACTAGCGGGGGGGTATACACAGATACGCAGTATTTT.

The CDR3: CASSFPRFNGYTF. The CDR3, as DNA: TGTGCCAGCAGCTTTCCCAGGTTCAATGGCTACACCTTC. The V and J genes are TRBV7-9 and TRBJ1-2; no firm D call. The V end lost 3 bases, the J end lost 6 bases, and 11 bases lay between the germline ends. The CDR3 runs 13 residues. The germline CDR1 and CDR2 sequences are SEHNR and FQNEAQ (reference sequence).

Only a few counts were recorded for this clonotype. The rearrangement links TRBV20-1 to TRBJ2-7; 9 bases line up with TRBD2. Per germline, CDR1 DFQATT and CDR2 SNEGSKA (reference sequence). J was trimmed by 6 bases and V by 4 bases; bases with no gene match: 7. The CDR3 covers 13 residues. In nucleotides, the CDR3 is TGCAGTGCTACTCGACTAGCGGCGGGCGAGCAGTACTTC. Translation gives CSATRLAAGEQYF.

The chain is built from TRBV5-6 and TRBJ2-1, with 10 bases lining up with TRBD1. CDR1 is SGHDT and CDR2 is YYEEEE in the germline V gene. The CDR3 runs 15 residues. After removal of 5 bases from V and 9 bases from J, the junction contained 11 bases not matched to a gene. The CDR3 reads CASSWGQGSRGEQFF. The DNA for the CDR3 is TGTGCCAGCAGTTGGGGACAGGGGTCCCGGGGTGAGCAGTTCTTC. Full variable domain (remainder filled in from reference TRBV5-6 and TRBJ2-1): DAGVTQSPTHLIKTRGQQVTLRCSPKSGHDTVSWYQQALGQGPQFIFQYYEEEERQRGNFPDRFSGHQFPNYSSELNVNALLLGDSALYLCASSWGQGSRGEQFFGPGTRLTVL.

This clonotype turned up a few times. The CDR3 loop reads CASSPALDTRPYEQYF. CDR3 nucleotides: TGCGCCAGCAGCCCAGCCTTGGACACCAGGCCCTACGAGCAGTACTTC. This sequence joins TRBV4-1 and TRBJ2-7, with a weak D call TRBD1 (5 bases). The CDR3 length is 16 residues. The V end lost 4 bases, the J end lost 2 bases, and 18 bases lay between the germline ends. Per germline, CDR1 MGHRA and CDR2 YSYEKL.

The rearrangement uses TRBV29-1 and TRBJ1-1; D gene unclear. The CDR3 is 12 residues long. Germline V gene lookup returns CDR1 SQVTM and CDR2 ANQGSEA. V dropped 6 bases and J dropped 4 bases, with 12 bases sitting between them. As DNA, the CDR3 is TGCAGCGTGAAAGGATGGATCACTGAAGCTTTCTTT. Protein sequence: CSVKGWITEAFF.

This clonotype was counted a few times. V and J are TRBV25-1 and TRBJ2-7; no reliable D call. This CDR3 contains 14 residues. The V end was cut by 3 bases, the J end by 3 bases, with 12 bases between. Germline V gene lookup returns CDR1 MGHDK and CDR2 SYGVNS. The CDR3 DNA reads TGTGCCAGCAGTGAGCCGGAGAAGGACTACGAGCAGTACTTC. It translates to CASSEPEKDYEQYF.

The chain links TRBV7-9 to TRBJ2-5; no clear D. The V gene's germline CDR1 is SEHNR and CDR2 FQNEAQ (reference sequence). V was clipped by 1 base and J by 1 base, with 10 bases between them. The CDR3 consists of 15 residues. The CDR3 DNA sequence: TGTGCCAGCAGCTTAGGTTACCCCGGCCAAGAGACCCAGTACTTC. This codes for CASSLGYPGQETQYF.

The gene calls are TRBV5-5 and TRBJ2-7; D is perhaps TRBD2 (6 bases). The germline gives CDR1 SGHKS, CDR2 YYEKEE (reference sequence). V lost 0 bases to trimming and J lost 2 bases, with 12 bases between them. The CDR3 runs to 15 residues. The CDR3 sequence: CASSLGDWAPYEQYF. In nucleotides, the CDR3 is TGTGCCAGCAGCTTGGGGGACTGGGCCCCCTACGAGCAGTACTTC.

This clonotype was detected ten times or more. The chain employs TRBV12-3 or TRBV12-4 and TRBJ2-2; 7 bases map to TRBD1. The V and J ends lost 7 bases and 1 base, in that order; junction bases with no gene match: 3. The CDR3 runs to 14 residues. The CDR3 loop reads CASKTGVNTGELFF. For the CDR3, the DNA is TGTGCCAGCAAAACAGGGGTGAACACCGGGGAGCTGTTTTTT.

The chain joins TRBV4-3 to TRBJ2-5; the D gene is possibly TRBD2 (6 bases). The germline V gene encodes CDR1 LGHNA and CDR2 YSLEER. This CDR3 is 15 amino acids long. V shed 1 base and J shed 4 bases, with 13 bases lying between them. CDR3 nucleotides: TGCGCCAGCAGCCAAGCCCAAAGGAGGGGAGAGACCCAGTACTTC. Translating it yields CASSQAQRRGETQYF.

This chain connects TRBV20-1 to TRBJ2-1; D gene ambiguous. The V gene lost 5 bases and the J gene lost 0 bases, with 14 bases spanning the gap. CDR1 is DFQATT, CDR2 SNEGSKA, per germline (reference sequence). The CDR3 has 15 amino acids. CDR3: CSAGRLESSYNEQFF. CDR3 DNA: TGCAGTGCTGGCCGACTGGAAAGCTCCTACAATGAGCAGTTCTTC.

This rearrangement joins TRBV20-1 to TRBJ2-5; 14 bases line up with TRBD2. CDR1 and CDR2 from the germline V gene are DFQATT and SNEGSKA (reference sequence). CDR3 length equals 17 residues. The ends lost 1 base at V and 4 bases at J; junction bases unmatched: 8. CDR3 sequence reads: CSARGFGTSGSRETQYF. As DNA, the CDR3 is TGCAGTGCTAGAGGTTTCGGGACTAGCGGGAGCCGAGAGACCCAGTACTTC.

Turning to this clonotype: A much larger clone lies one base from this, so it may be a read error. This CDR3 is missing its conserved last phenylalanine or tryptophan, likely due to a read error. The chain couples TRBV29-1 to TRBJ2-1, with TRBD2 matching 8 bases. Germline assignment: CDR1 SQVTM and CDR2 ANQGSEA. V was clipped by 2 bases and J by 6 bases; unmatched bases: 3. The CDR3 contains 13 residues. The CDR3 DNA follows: TGCAGCGTTGAATCCGGGACTAGCAATGAGCAGTTCCTC. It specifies CSVESGTSNEQFL.

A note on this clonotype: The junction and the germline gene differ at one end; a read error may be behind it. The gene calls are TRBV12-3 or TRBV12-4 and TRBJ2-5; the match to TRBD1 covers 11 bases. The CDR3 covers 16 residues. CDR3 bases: TGTGCCAGCAGTATAGCCGGGACAGGGGGCCAAGAGACCCAGTACTTC. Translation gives CASSIAGTGGQETQYF.

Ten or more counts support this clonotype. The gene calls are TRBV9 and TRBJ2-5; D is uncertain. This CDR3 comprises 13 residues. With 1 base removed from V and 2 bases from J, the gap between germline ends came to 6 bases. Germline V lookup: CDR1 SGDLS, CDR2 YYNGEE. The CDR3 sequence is CASSVRPQETQYF. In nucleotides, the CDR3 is TGTGCCAGCAGCGTAAGACCTCAAGAGACCCAGTACTTC. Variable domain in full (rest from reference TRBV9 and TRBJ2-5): DSGVTQTPKHLITATGQRVTLRCSPRSGDLSVYWYQQSLDQGLQFLIQYYNGEERAKGNILERFSAQQFPDLHSELNLSSLELGDSALYFCASSVRPQETQYFGPGTRLLVL.

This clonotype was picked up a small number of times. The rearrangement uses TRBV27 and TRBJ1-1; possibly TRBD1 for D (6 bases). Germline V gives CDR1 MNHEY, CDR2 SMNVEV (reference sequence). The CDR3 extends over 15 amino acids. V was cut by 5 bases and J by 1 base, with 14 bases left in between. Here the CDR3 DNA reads TGTGCCAGCAGTCTAAGGGGGGGCCCGAACACTGAAGCTTTCTTT. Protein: CASSLRGGPNTEAFF.

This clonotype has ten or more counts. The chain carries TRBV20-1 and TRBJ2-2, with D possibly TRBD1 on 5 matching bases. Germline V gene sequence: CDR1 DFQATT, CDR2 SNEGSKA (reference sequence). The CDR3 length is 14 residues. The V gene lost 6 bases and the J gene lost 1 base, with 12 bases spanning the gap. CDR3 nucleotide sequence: TGCAGTGCACCAGGGCGGTTGAACACCGGGGAGCTGTTTTTT. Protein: CSAPGRLNTGELFF.

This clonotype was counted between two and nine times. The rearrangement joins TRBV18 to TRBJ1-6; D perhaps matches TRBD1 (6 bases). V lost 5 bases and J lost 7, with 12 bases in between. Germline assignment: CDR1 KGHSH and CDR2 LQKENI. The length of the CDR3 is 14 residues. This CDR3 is CASSSGTSNSPLHF. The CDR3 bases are TGTGCCAGCTCATCGGGGACAAGCAATTCACCCCTCCACTTT.

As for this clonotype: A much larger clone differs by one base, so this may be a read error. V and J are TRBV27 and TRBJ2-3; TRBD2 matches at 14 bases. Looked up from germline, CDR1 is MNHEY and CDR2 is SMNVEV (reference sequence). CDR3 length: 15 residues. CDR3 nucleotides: TGTGCCAGCAGCGGACTAGCGGGAGGTTCAGATACGCAGTGTTTT. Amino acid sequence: CASSGLAGGSDTQCF.

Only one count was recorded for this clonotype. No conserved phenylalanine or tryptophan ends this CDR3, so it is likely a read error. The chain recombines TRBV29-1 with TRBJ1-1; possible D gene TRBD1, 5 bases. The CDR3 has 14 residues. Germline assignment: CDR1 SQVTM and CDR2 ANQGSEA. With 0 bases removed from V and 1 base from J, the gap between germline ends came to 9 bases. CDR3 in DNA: TGCAGCGTTGAAGATTGGGGGGGGAACACTGAAGCTTTCCTT. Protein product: CSVEDWGGNTEAFL.

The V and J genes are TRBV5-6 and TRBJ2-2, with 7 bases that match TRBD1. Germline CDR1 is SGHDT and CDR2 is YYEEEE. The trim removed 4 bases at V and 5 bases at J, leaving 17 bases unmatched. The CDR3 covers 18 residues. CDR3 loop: CASSRPALAQGITGELFF. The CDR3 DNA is TGTGCCAGCAGCAGGCCAGCATTGGCACAGGGGATAACCGGGGAGCTGTTTTTT.

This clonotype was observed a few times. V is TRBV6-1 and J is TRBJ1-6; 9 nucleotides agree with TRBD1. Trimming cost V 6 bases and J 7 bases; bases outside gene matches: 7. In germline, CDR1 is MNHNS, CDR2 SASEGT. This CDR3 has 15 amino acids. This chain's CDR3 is CASRRGQGGNSPLHF. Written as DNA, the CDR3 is TGTGCCAGCAGGAGGGGACAGGGAGGCAATTCACCCCTCCACTTT.

The DNA for the CDR3 is TGTGCCAGCAGTCTAGGGACCATGGCAGAGACCCAGTACTTC. The encoded protein is CASSLGTMAETQYF. The chain is built from TRBV12-3 or TRBV12-4 and TRBJ2-5; D is possibly TRBD1 or TRBD2 (5 bases each). This CDR3 comprises 14 residues. Trimming took off 5 bases at V and 4 bases at J, with 14 bases between the two ends.

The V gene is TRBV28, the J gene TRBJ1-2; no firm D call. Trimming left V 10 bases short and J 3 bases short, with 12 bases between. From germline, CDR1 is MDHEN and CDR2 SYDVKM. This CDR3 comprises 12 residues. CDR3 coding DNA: TGTGCCACCGAGGAGGGATACTATGGCTACACCTTC. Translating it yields CATEEGYYGYTF.

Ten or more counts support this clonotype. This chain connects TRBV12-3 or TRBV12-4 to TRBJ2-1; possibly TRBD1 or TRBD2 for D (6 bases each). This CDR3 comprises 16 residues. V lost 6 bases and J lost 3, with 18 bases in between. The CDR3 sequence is CASRLSSEGGYNEQFF. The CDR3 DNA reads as TGTGCCAGCAGATTATCCAGCGAGGGGGGCTACAATGAGCAGTTCTTC.

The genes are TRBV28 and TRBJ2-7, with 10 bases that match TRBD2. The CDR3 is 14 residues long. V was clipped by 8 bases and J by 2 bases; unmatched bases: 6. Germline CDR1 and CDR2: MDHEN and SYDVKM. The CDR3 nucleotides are TGTGCCAGCGCAGCGGGAGGGTATACCTACGAGCAGTACTTC. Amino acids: CASAAGGYTYEQYF.